The source of this T cell receptor beta chain is a study of neurological immune-mediated disorders. Study-wide points: Subjects shared no identical expanded-clone CDR3 amino acid sequences, suggesting private TCR-beta repertoires in all groups. Whereas HTLV-1-associated myelopathy showed the most TCR clonal expansion, multiple sclerosis showed the least, with levels below those of healthy controls.

This clonotype appeared a few times. The antigen is undetermined. Each sequencing run yielded over 190 million TCR-beta sequences from 15-18 subjects. TCRdb called the 5' RACE reads again in MiXCR, with one record for every CDR3 protein. Seen here are around 16,000 distinct CDR3 sequences, about 15% observed once, and the top ten hold about 13%. The CDR3 has 15 amino acids. Trimming stripped 6 bases from V and 4 bases from J, with 17 bases between. Germline lookup yields CDR1 MNHEY and CDR2 SVGEGT. J is TRBJ2-3 and V is TRBV6-2 or TRBV6-3, with D possibly TRBD1 on 6 matching bases. The sample was PBMCs. The source is a man aged 55 to 69 with HTLV-1-associated myelopathy (HAM/TSP). The CDR3 is CASSHPPGVADTQYF. DNA of the CDR3: TGTGCCAGCAGCCACCCCCCAGGGGTGGCAGATACGCAGTATTTT.